This T cell receptor (beta chain) emerged from a study of T-cell reconstitution after alpha-beta-depleted transplantation in children (dated by TCRdb to the mid-2010s). Describing the broader study: The study quantitatively tracked T-cell immune reconstitution after TCRalphabeta/CD19-depleted allogeneic hematopoietic cell transplantation in children using TCR repertoire profiling.

Inclusive of the bounding cysteine and phenylalanine, the CDR3 is 14 residues long. The entry retains the CDR3 DNA only, 42 bases that are in frame from base 1. The germline V gene encodes CDR1 MGHDK and CDR2 SYGVNS. The library came from PCR. Sequencing used an Illumina HiSeq 2500. Molecular barcoding was employed in the preparation of TCR libraries, with unique molecular identifiers being used to normalize TCRbeta repertoire quantification. TCRdb ran its own pipeline on the public reads, namely fastp trimming at Q25 and MiXCR clone calling, and kept in-frame beta chains. Identical CDR3 proteins give one entry, which carries the most common genes and DNA. The sample table shows around 370,000 distinct CDR3 sequences, and about a tenth are seen once. Roughly 2.5% of the sample lies in the top ten. A note on this clonotype: Its cognate antigen has yet to be identified. A much larger clone lies one base from this, so it may be a read error.

Sequenced material: PBMCs from the stem cell graft donor, taken from the stem cell graft. The sequence came from a human donor who donated a stem cell graft to a child with acute lymphoblastic leukemia. The rearrangement joined TRBV25-1 to TRBJ2-7; the D segment could be TRBD2, given 5 matching bases. At the DNA level, the sequence is TGTGCCTGCAGTCTGAGCGGATCTCTCTACGAGCAGTACTTC. Translated, this is CACSLSGSLYEQYF.